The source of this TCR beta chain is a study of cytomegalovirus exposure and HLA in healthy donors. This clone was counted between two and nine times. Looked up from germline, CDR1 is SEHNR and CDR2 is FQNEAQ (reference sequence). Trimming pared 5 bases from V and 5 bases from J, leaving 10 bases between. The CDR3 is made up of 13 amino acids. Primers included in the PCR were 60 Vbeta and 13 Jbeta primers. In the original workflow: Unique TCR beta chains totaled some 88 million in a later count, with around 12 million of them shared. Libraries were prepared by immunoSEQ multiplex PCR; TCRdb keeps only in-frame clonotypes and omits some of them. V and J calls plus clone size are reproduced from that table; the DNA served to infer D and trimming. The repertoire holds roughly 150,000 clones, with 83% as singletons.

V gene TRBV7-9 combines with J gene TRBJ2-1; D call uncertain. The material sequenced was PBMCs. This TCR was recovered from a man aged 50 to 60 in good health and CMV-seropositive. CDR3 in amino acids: CASSPGAHNEQFF. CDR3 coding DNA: TGTGCCAGCAGCCCGGGTGCTCACAATGAGCAGTTCTTC.